A single sample is the source of the 32 T cell receptor beta chains below, sequenced in a study of blood T cell repertoires in COVID-19. TCRdb keeps only in-frame clones here, not all; method: immunoSEQ multiplex PCR. This table has 150,000 to 250,000 clones, 82% appearing once. Sequencing was performed on PBMCs or T cells enriched from blood (not recorded which). The receptors originated from a man aged 35-49 years who had recovered from COVID-19.

This sequence joins TRBV9 and TRBJ1-2; D possibly corresponds to TRBD1 (5 bases). The germline CDR1 and CDR2 sequences are SGDLS and YYNGEE. The CDR3 runs 13 residues. V was cut by 1 base and J by 4 bases, with 8 bases left in between. CDR3 bases: TGTGCCAGCAGCGTATTGGGGGGCTATGGCTACACCTTC. Its protein is CASSVLGGYGYTF.

The chain links TRBV6-5 to TRBJ1-5, with 7 bases identical to TRBD1. CDR1 is MNHEY and CDR2 is SVGAGI in the germline V gene. The V gene end was trimmed by 6 bases and the J gene end by 2 bases; junction bases not matched to a gene: 7. The length of the CDR3 is 15 residues. Here the CDR3 reads CASRRQGGGNQPQHF. DNA for the CDR3: TGTGCCAGCAGAAGACAGGGAGGAGGCAATCAGCCCCAGCATTTT.

The rearrangement links TRBV19 to TRBJ2-1; TRBD2 agrees at 14 bases. Losses at the gene ends were 6 bases for V and 6 bases for J; bases not matched to a gene: 4. The CDR3 has 15 amino acids. Germline CDR1 and CDR2: LNHDA and SQIVND (reference sequence). CDR3 coding DNA: TGTGCCAGTAGGGGAGGGACTAGCGGGAGCAATGAGCAGTTCTTC. It encodes CASRGGTSGSNEQFF.

V is TRBV4-3 and J is TRBJ1-3; D not certain. Between the trimmed V and J ends, which lost 0 bases and 4 bases, there was a span of 7 bases. This CDR3 spans 14 amino acids. In germline, CDR1 is LGHNA, CDR2 YSLEER. CDR3 sequence: CASSQETLGNTIYF. As DNA, the CDR3 is TGCGCCAGCAGCCAAGAGACTCTCGGAAACACCATATATTTT.

The V call is TRBV18, the J call TRBJ1-1; 8 bases map to TRBD1. With V trimmed by 4 bases and J by 1 base, 11 bases remained unmatched. This CDR3 contains 17 residues. In germline, CDR1 is KGHSH, CDR2 LQKENI. CDR3 coding DNA: TGTGCCAGCTCACTCTATACAGGGGGGCAAGGGAACACTGAAGCTTTCTTT. This codes for CASSLYTGGQGNTEAFF.

Here the CDR3 DNA reads TGTGCCAGCCGTGTTTCCGGGACAGGGGGAGCTGGGGCCAACGTCCTGACTTTC. It translates to CASRVSGTGGAGANVLTF. The rearrangement links TRBV2 to TRBJ2-6, with 11 bases aligning to TRBD1. The CDR3 is made up of 18 amino acids. CDR1 is SNHLY and CDR2 is FYNNEI in the germline V gene. With 8 bases clipped from V and 2 bases from J, the junction kept 11 bases outside the gene matches.

This clone was picked up one time. The J gene is TRBJ2-7, the V gene TRBV6-5, with 7 bases fitting TRBD1. The junction had 3 bases not matched to a gene; V was cut back by 0 bases and J by 4 bases. CDR3 length: 14 residues. The germline V gene encodes CDR1 MNHEY and CDR2 SVGAGI. The CDR3 protein is CASSYSRQGYEQYF. DNA for the CDR3: TGTGCCAGCAGTTACTCGAGACAGGGTTACGAGCAGTACTTC.

This chain uses TRBV3-1 (or the pseudogene TRBV3-2) with TRBJ1-1; D unresolved. The CDR3 totals 14 residues. Germline V gene sequence: CDR1 LGHDT, CDR2 YNNKEL (reference sequence). V was trimmed by 0 bases and J by 6 bases, leaving 11 bases between them. The CDR3 is CASSQDNSGSEAFF. The CDR3 DNA reads TGTGCCAGCAGCCAAGATAACAGTGGGTCTGAAGCTTTCTTT.

The V call is TRBV7-3, the J call TRBJ2-1, with TRBD1 identical over 12 bases. CDR1 is SGHTA and CDR2 is FQGTGA in the germline V gene. Germline trimming cut 5 bases from V and 7 bases from J; bases unmatched to any gene: 6. The CDR3 has 15 amino acids. CDR3 in amino acids: CASSDRDRGLNEQFF. Here the CDR3 DNA reads TGTGCCAGCAGCGACCGGGACAGGGGGCTTAATGAGCAGTTCTTC.

This clone has just one count. The rearrangement joins TRBV6-5 to TRBJ1-2; 10 nucleotides match TRBD1. V was clipped by 1 base and J by 4 bases; unmatched bases: 6. From germline, CDR1 is MNHEY and CDR2 SVGAGI. CDR3 length: 16 amino acids. CDR3 protein: CASSYLRTGGSYGYTF. The CDR3 DNA follows: TGTGCCAGCAGTTACTTACGGACAGGGGGTAGCTATGGCTACACCTTC.

The rearrangement links TRBV11-2 to TRBJ1-4, with 8 bases fitting TRBD1. CDR3 length equals 15 residues. Trimming removed 5 bases from V and 6 bases from J; junction bases left unmatched: 8. CDR1 is SGHAT and CDR2 is FQNNGV in the germline V gene. The CDR3 sequence: CASSTGQGGYEKLFF. In nucleotides, the CDR3 is TGTGCCAGCAGCACCGGACAGGGTGGTTATGAAAAACTGTTTTTT.

V is TRBV2 and J is TRBJ1-1; 8 bases align to TRBD1. V trimming: 10 bases; J trimming: 6 bases; junction bases outside the gene matches: 13. The V gene's germline CDR1 is SNHLY and CDR2 FYNNEI. The CDR3 sequence is 14 residues long. CDR3 bases: TGTGCCACCGTTCCCGGACAGGGCGGCGCTGAAGCTTTCTTT. Translating it yields CATVPGQGGAEAFF.

The V and J genes are TRBV7-9 and TRBJ1-6; D is unresolved. V was trimmed by 1 base and J by 7 bases, leaving 8 bases between them. From germline, CDR1 is SEHNR and CDR2 FQNEAQ (reference sequence). This CDR3 contains 14 residues. The CDR3 DNA reads TGTGCCAGCAGCTTAGAGGGCGGGAATTCACCCCTCCACTTT. The encoded protein is CASSLEGGNSPLHF.

This clone has only a few counts. The J gene is TRBJ1-2, the V gene TRBV5-3, with D maybe TRBD1 (5 bases). TRBV5-3 is placed among ORFs of uncertain function. The CDR3 sequence is 11 residues long. Trimming removed 10 bases at V and 4 bases at J, with 11 bases between. This CDR3 is CAGGTTYGYTF. The CDR3 bases are TGTGCCGGAGGGACTACCTATGGCTACACCTTC.

In its sample, this clone was seen a few times. This chain links TRBV5-1 with TRBJ2-5; possibly TRBD1 for D (7 bases). The germline V and J ends were trimmed by 9 bases and 4 bases, with 19 bases remaining between them. The CDR3 is 14 residues long. CDR1 SGHRS and CDR2 YFSETQ come from the germline V gene. DNA of the CDR3: TGCGCCATCACATCCCAGGGGGGACGAGAGACCCAGTACTTC. Residues: CAITSQGGRETQYF.

The chain uses TRBV7-2 and TRBJ2-5; 11 nucleotides align to TRBD2. Germline V gene lookup returns CDR1 SGHTA and CDR2 FQGNSA. CDR3 size: 15 residues. With 5 bases clipped from V and 5 bases from J, the junction kept 7 bases outside the gene matches. CDR3 nucleotide sequence: TGTGCCAGCAGCGCCGGACTAGCGGGTGTCGAGACCCAGTACTTC. Protein product: CASSAGLAGVETQYF.

The V and J genes are TRBV6-1 and TRBJ1-4, with D maybe TRBD1 (6 bases). Germline loops: CDR1 MNHNS, CDR2 SASEGT. V was trimmed by 3 bases and J by 7 bases, leaving 12 bases between them. CDR3 length: 14 amino acids. In DNA form, the CDR3 reads TGTGCCAGCAGTGATGGGGGGGCTGGTGAAAAACTGTTTTTT. The encoded protein is CASSDGGAGEKLFF.

The chain carries TRBV18 and TRBJ1-6; D gene unclear. In germline, CDR1 is KGHSH, CDR2 LQKENI. This CDR3 is 14 amino acids long. Trimming took off 3 bases at V and 7 bases at J, with 10 bases between the two ends. DNA of the CDR3: TGTGCCAGCTCACCTATAGAGCCGAATTCACCCCTCCACTTT. Protein sequence: CASSPIEPNSPLHF.

This rearrangement joins TRBV7-9 to TRBJ2-4, with 9 bases aligning to TRBD2. V was clipped by 1 base and J by 0 bases; unmatched bases: 10. CDR1 SEHNR and CDR2 FQNEAQ come from the germline V gene (reference sequence). CDR3 size: 19 residues. CDR3 amino acids: CASSLGRGDSGRAKNIQYF. Written as DNA, the CDR3 is TGTGCCAGCAGCTTAGGCCGGGGGGATAGCGGGAGAGCCAAAAACATTCAGTACTTC. Looking up the rest from reference TRBV7-9 and TRBJ2-4 gives the full variable domain: DTGVSQNPRHKITKRGQNVTFRCDPISEHNRLYWYRQTLGQGPEFLTYFQNEAQLEKSRLLSDRFSAERPKGSFSTLEIQRTEQGDSAMYLCASSLGRGDSGRAKNIQYFGAGTRLSVL.

This chain connects TRBV18 to TRBJ1-6; D gene ambiguous. The germline V and J ends were trimmed by 3 bases and 9 bases, with 9 bases remaining between them. The CDR3 is 13 amino acids. Germline CDR1 KGHSH, CDR2 LQKENI. In DNA form, the CDR3 reads TGTGCCAGCTCACCGGTACCTAGTTCACCCCTCCACTTT. Amino acids: CASSPVPSSPLHF.

This clone was found once. The rearrangement links TRBV18 to TRBJ2-7; D is perhaps TRBD2 (6 bases). Per the germline V gene, CDR1 is KGHSH and CDR2 is LQKENI. The V and J ends lost 0 bases and 4 bases respectively, with 16 bases between them. The CDR3 runs 16 residues. CDR3 coding DNA: TGTGCCAGCTCACCACCGAACGGCGGGACCCTTTACGAGCAGTACTTC. Translating it yields CASSPPNGGTLYEQYF.

The chain joins TRBV28 to TRBJ2-7; TRBD2 might be the D (6 bases). Germline CDR1 is MDHEN and CDR2 is SYDVKM. Trimming shortened V by 6 bases and J by 0 bases, and 18 bases separated the two germline ends. The CDR3 length is 16 residues. In DNA form, the CDR3 reads TGTGCCAGCAGCCCTCTAGCGCCCGGCCTCTCCTACGAGCAGTACTTC. Its protein is CASSPLAPGLSYEQYF.

The chain links TRBV11-2 to TRBJ2-3; D unclear. With 0 bases removed from V and 2 bases from J, the gap between germline ends came to 12 bases. CDR3 length: 16 amino acids. Germline-derived CDR1 and CDR2 are SGHAT and FQNNGV. In DNA form, the CDR3 reads TGTGCCAGCAGCTTAGATCTAAGCGCAGCCACAGATACGCAGTATTTT. Translation gives CASSLDLSAATDTQYF.

The V gene is TRBV7-2, the J gene TRBJ1-4; 10 positions match TRBD1. The CDR3 is made up of 14 amino acids. With V trimmed by 6 bases and J by 8 bases, 6 bases remained unmatched. CDR1 is SGHTA and CDR2 is FQGNSA in the germline V gene. In DNA form, the CDR3 reads TGTGCCAGCAGTTATGACAGGGGGCACGAAAAACTGTTTTTT. Protein: CASSYDRGHEKLFF. The full variable domain, rest sourced from reference TRBV7-2 and TRBJ1-4, is GAGVSQSPSNKVTEKGKDVELRCDPISGHTALYWYRQSLGQGLEFLIYFQGNSAPDKSGLPSDRFSAERTGGSVSTLTIQRTQQEDSAVYLCASSYDRGHEKLFFGSGTQLSVL.

The chain combines TRBV27 with TRBJ1-5; 7 positions agree with TRBD1. CDR3 length: 18 amino acids. Germline values: CDR1 MNHEY, CDR2 SMNVEV (reference sequence). Trimming at V came to 5 bases and at J to 0 bases, leaving 13 bases not matched to a gene. CDR3 loop: CASSVTGQQINSNQPQHF. CDR3 nucleotide sequence: TGTGCCAGCAGTGTAACGGGACAGCAAATTAATAGCAATCAGCCCCAGCATTTT.

CDR3 loop: CASSFGAGTDHTEAFF. CDR3 nucleotides: TGTGCCAGCAGCTTTGGGGCCGGGACAGACCACACTGAAGCTTTCTTT. V usage is TRBV5-4 and J usage is TRBJ1-1; 7 positions match TRBD1. CDR1 and CDR2 from the germline V gene are SGHNT and YYREEE (reference sequence). The CDR3 consists of 16 residues. The ends lost 2 bases at V and 3 bases at J; junction bases unmatched: 10.

This chain joins TRBV19 and TRBJ2-1; a weak D match, TRBD2 (5 bases). Germline values: CDR1 LNHDA, CDR2 SQIVND (reference sequence). The V end was cut by 7 bases, the J end by 2 bases, with 12 bases between. The CDR3 runs to 14 residues. The CDR3 DNA is TGTGCCAGTACCATCGCCGGGGCCTACAATGAGCAGTTCTTC. Its protein product is CASTIAGAYNEQFF. The whole variable domain, remainder taken from reference TRBV19 and TRBJ2-1, is DGGITQSPKYLFRKEGQNVTLSCEQNLNHDAMYWYRQDPGQGLRLIYYSQIVNDFQKGDIAEGYSVSREKKESFPLTVTSAQKNPTAFYLCASTIAGAYNEQFFGPGTRLTVL.

The chain employs TRBV30 and TRBJ1-6, with 8 positions matching TRBD1. In germline, CDR1 is GTSNPN, CDR2 SVGIG (reference sequence). CDR3 length equals 16 residues. Trimming cost V 4 bases and J 9 bases; bases outside gene matches: 14. The CDR3 sequence: CAWTDRADLVRSPLHF. The CDR3 DNA is TGTGCCTGGACGGACAGGGCTGATCTTGTGCGTTCACCCCTCCACTTT.

As for this clone: Mismatch with germline at one junction end may stem from a read error. This sequence joins TRBV6-4 and TRBJ2-2; no reliable D call. In germline, CDR1 is MRHNA, CDR2 SNTAGT. This CDR3 contains 13 residues. CDR3 region: CASRDFATGELFF. The CDR3 DNA reads TGTGCCAGCAGAGACTTTGCGACCGGGGAGCTGTTTTTT.

The gene calls are TRBV19 and TRBJ2-4; tentative D call: TRBD1 (5 bases). Trimming removed 5 bases from V and 6 bases from J, with 11 bases in between. In germline, CDR1 is LNHDA, CDR2 SQIVND (reference sequence). The CDR3 extends over 13 amino acids. For the CDR3, the DNA is TGTGCCAGTAGTCCCCAAGGGGTAAACATTCAGTACTTC. This encodes CASSPQGVNIQYF.

This clone was seen once. The chain links TRBV6-4 to TRBJ1-2, with 8 bases aligning to TRBD1. Germline trimming cut 3 bases from V and 4 bases from J; bases unmatched to any gene: 10. Germline CDR1 MRHNA, CDR2 SNTAGT. The CDR3 is 16 residues long. For the CDR3, the DNA is TGTGCCAGCAGTGAACCGGGACAGGACTCCCGCTATGGCTACACCTTC. This gives the protein CASSEPGQDSRYGYTF.

Only a few counts were recorded for this clone. The chain carries TRBV5-6 and TRBJ2-3; 7 bases are a match to TRBD2. V was clipped by 4 bases and J by 2 bases; unmatched bases: 7. CDR1 SGHDT and CDR2 YYEEEE come from the germline V gene. The CDR3 extends over 15 amino acids. The CDR3 nucleotides read TGTGCCAGCAGCGTATTGGGACTAAACACAGATACGCAGTATTTT. The encoded protein is CASSVLGLNTDTQYF. Looking up the rest from reference TRBV5-6 and TRBJ2-3 gives the full variable domain: DAGVTQSPTHLIKTRGQQVTLRCSPKSGHDTVSWYQQALGQGPQFIFQYYEEEERQRGNFPDRFSGHQFPNYSSELNVNALLLGDSALYLCASSVLGLNTDTQYFGPGTRLTVL.